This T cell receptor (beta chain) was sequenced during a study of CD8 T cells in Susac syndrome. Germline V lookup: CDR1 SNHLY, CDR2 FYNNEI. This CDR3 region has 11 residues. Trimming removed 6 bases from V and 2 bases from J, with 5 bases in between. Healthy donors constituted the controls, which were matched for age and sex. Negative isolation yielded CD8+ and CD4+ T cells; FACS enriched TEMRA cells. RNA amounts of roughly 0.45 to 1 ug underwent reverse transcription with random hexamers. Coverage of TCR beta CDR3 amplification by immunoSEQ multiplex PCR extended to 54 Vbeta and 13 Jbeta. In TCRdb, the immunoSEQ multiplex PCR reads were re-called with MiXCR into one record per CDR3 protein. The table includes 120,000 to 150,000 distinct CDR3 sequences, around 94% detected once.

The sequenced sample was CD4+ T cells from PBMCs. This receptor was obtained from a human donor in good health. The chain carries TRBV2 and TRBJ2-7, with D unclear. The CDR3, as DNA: TGTGCCAGCAGGATTACCTACGAGCAGTACTTC. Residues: CASRITYEQYF. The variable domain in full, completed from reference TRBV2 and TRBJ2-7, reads EPEVTQTPSHQVTQMGQEVILRCVPISNHLYFYWYRQILGQKVEFLVSFYNNEISEKSEIFDDQFSVERPDGSNFTLKIRSTKLEDSAMYFCASRITYEQYFGPGTRLTVT.